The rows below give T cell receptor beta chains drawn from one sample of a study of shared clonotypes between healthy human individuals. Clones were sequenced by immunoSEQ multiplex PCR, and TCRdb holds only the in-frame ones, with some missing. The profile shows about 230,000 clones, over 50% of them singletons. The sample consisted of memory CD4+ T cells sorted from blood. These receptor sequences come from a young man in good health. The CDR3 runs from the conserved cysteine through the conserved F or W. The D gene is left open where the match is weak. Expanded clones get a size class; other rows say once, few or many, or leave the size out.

CASSEVARETQYF	TGTGCCAGCAGTGAAGTGGCACGAGAGACCCAGTACTTC	-	TRBV2	TRBJ2-5	-
CASSSGRPLVPNEQFF	TGCGCCAGCAGCAGCGGGAGGCCCTTGGTTCCGAATGAGCAGTTCTTC	TRBD2	TRBV5-1	TRBJ2-1	-
CASTLGTGEKLFF	TGTGCCAGCACCCTCGGGACGGGCGAAAAACTGTTTTTT	-	TRBV6-5	TRBJ1-4	-
CASSPAGTSYNEQFF	TGTGCCAGCAGTCCCGCCGGGACTTCTTACAATGAGCAGTTCTTC	-	TRBV28	TRBJ2-1	once
CASSLLAGNEQFF	TGTGCCAGCAGTCTATTGGCGGGGAATGAGCAGTTCTTC	-	TRBV27	TRBJ2-1	-
CASSSGTGDGYTF	TGCGCCAGCAGCTCCGGGACAGGGGATGGCTACACCTTC	TRBD1	TRBV5-1	TRBJ1-2	few
CASSYQPATNEKLFF	TGTGCCAGCAGTTACCAACCAGCAACTAATGAAAAACTGTTTTTT	-	TRBV6-5	TRBJ1-4	-
CASSAGTSGSPLDEQFF	TGTGCCAGCAGCGCCGGGACTAGCGGGAGCCCCCTGGATGAGCAGTTCTTC	TRBD2	TRBV9	TRBJ2-1	-
CASSARMAGADTQYF	TGTGCCAGCAGCGCCCGGATGGCGGGAGCAGATACGCAGTATTTT	TRBD2	TRBV9	TRBJ2-3	-
CASSLGSEETQYF	TGCGCCAGCAGCTTAGGAAGCGAAGAGACCCAGTACTTC	-	TRBV5-1	TRBJ2-5	-
CASRDRVNSYEQYF	TGTGCCAGCAGGGACAGAGTAAACTCCTACGAGCAGTACTTC	-	TRBV2	TRBJ2-7	-
CASSIRTANQPQHF	TGTGCCAGTAGTATCCGGACAGCAAATCAGCCCCAGCATTTT	-	TRBV19	TRBJ1-5	-
CSARRTGELFF	TGCAGTGCTAGACGCACCGGGGAGCTGTTTTTT	-	TRBV20-1	TRBJ2-2	-